This TCR beta chain originates from a study of T cell repertoires in cytomegalovirus infection. TCRdb fed the reads into MiXCR, producing one record per CDR3 protein. The sample has 150,000 to 200,000 distinct CDR3 sequences; 8% to 10% are singletons. Sequenced input: PBMCs. This TCR came from a human donor in good health (CMV status not recorded). Some clones in this sample may be carry-over from other donors' samples.

For the CDR3, the DNA is TGTGCCAGCAGGCCCTCGGGACAGATCTACGAGCAGTACTTC. This encodes CASRPSGQIYEQYF. The genes are TRBV6-2 or TRBV6-3 and TRBJ2-7, with 7 bases that match TRBD1. J was trimmed by 3 bases and V by 6 bases; bases with no gene match: 8. Germline values: CDR1 MNHEY, CDR2 SVGEGT. This CDR3 is 14 amino acids long.